The T cell receptor beta chain described here comes from a study of post-analysis software for immune sequencing data. Germline V gene lookup returns CDR1 DFQATT and CDR2 SNEGSKA (reference sequence). The V and J ends lost 2 bases and 3 bases respectively, with 17 bases between them. CDR3 length equals 15 residues. The library was made from cDNA and included unique molecular identifiers. One entry per CDR3 protein results from TCRdb running MiXCR on the PCR reads. The sample has roughly 160,000 distinct CDR3 sequences, roughly 34% seen once. Regarding this clonotype: Antigen: not known.

General observations from the study: Controls showed lower frequencies than patients for several TRBV segments, and TRBV5-6, TRBV5-1 and TRBV20-1 were among these.

This TCR derives from a girl between 10 and 17 years old with multiple sclerosis. This chain uses TRBV20-1 with TRBJ2-7; TRBD1 or TRBD2 may be the D gene (6 bases each). Sequenced material: blood, taken after autologous hematopoietic stem cell transplantation. The CDR3 is CSARPVGRDNYEQYF. The CDR3 coding sequence is TGCAGTGCTAGACCGGTTGGGCGGGACAACTACGAGCAGTACTTC.